A single T cell receptor (beta chain) is shown here with its context. Its target is unknown. This sample is part of a study of a mutant IDH1 vaccine in newly diagnosed glioma. CDR1 is KGHSH and CDR2 is LQKENI in the germline V gene. CDR3 length: 15 amino acids. With V trimmed by 3 bases and J by 0 bases, 0 bases remained unmatched. The time point: week 5, during vaccination. Mutant IDH1 20-mer peptide, at 300 ug, made up each vaccine dose, with topical imiquimod. The method was immunoSEQ multiplex PCR; TCRdb's version includes in-frame clones alone and lacks a portion of them. This sample has about 54,000 clones; approximately 80% occur once, and the top ten carry roughly 3.5%.

The receptor was isolated from a man aged 25-40 years with glioma. V gene TRBV18 combines with J gene TRBJ2-1; TRBD2 matches at 9 bases. The sequencing here drew on PBMCs, taken from a glioma patient whose treatment included an IDH1 peptide vaccine. DNA for the CDR3: TGTGCCAGCTCACCGCGGGGGGGCTCCTACAATGAGCAGTTCTTC. It specifies CASSPRGGSYNEQFF.